One sample yielded the 30 T cell receptor beta chains listed below, sequenced in a study of T-cell memory formation after mild COVID-19. TCRdb redid the calling of the 5' RACE reads with MiXCR, one entry per CDR3 protein. The sample has roughly 510,000 distinct CDR3 sequences; around 16% are singletons. Sequencing was carried out using PBMCs or a T cell subset sorted from them (not recorded which). These receptors were obtained from an adult woman who had mild COVID-19 (a few samples of this study predate the infection). Cell type and time point are not known.

This clonotype was counted a few times. The chain recombines TRBV11-2 with TRBJ2-3; 8 bases fit TRBD2. This CDR3 has 12 residues. Germline CDR1 reads SGHAT; CDR2 reads FQNNGV. V gave up 8 bases and J gave up 9 bases; unmatched junction bases: 7. The CDR3 DNA sequence: TGTGCCAGCTCTACGGGGGGGGTGACGCAGTATTTT. This sequence encodes CASSTGGVTQYF.

This clonotype occurred a few times. The chain employs TRBV19 and TRBJ2-1; TRBD2 agrees at 9 bases. The CDR3 sequence is 16 residues long. The V and J ends lost 5 bases and 8 bases, in that order; junction bases with no gene match: 13. CDR1 LNHDA and CDR2 SQIVND come from the germline V gene (reference sequence). CDR3 sequence reads: CASSGGGALFSDEQFF. The CDR3 DNA sequence: TGTGCCAGTAGTGGCGGGGGGGCCTTGTTTAGCGATGAGCAGTTCTTC.

In its sample, this clonotype was seen a few times. This rearrangement joins TRBV7-9 to TRBJ1-1; 7 bases match TRBD1. The CDR3 totals 15 residues. Germline lookup yields CDR1 SEHNR and CDR2 FQNEAQ (reference sequence). J lost 0 bases, V lost 2 bases, and 3 bases had no gene match. This CDR3 reads CASSLPGQMNTEAFF. The CDR3 nucleotides read TGTGCCAGCAGCTTACCGGGACAGATGAACACTGAAGCTTTCTTT.

In this sample, this clonotype turned up a few times. The chain recombines TRBV4-1 with TRBJ2-1, with a possible D match to TRBD1 (7 bases). The CDR3 is 15 residues long. CDR1 is MGHRA and CDR2 is YSYEKL in the germline V gene. V lost 5 bases and J lost 4, with 15 bases in between. The CDR3 nucleotides are TGCGCCAGCAGCTGGCCCCAGGGGGGTTACAATGAGCAGTTCTTC. This translates into CASSWPQGGYNEQFF.

In its sample, this clonotype was seen a few times. The J gene is TRBJ1-5, the V gene TRBV6-1; 8 nucleotides align to TRBD1. The germline CDR1 and CDR2 sequences are MNHNS and SASEGT. After removal of 2 bases from V and 2 bases from J, the junction contained 2 bases not matched to a gene. The CDR3 has 15 amino acids. CDR3 coding DNA: TGTGCCAGCAGTGAAACAGGGGGACGCAATCAGCCCCAGCATTTT. Translation gives CASSETGGRNQPQHF.

The V call is TRBV20-1, the J call TRBJ2-1; 9 bases are shared with TRBD1. Looked up from germline, CDR1 is DFQATT and CDR2 is SNEGSKA (reference sequence). There are 15 residues in the CDR3. Trimming removed 0 bases from V and 8 bases from J; junction bases left unmatched: 8. In DNA, the CDR3 is TGCAGTGCTAGAGATGGTCGGACAGGGGCCTATGAGCAGTTCTTC. It translates to CSARDGRTGAYEQFF.

This clonotype was counted between two and nine times. This chain uses TRBV2 with TRBJ2-7; no clear D. The CDR3 sequence is 13 residues long. Trimming stripped 4 bases from V and 2 bases from J, with 9 bases between. Per germline, CDR1 SNHLY and CDR2 FYNNEI. The DNA for the CDR3 is TGTGCCAGCAGTGGAGGCAGAACCTACGAGCAGTACTTC. It translates to CASSGGRTYEQYF. Together with reference TRBV2 and TRBJ2-7, the CDR3 gives the full variable domain: EPEVTQTPSHQVTQMGQEVILRCVPISNHLYFYWYRQILGQKVEFLVSFYNNEISEKSEIFDDQFSVERPDGSNFTLKIRSTKLEDSAMYFCASSGGRTYEQYFGPGTRLTVT.

There are a few counts of this clonotype. The chain combines TRBV11-3 with TRBJ1-1; TRBD1 agrees at 8 bases. This CDR3 contains 11 residues. After removal of 5 bases from V and 11 bases from J, the junction contained 4 bases not matched to a gene. In germline, CDR1 is SGHNT, CDR2 YENEEA. The CDR3 here is CASSLQGGAFF. In DNA form, the CDR3 reads TGTGCCAGCAGCCTACAGGGGGGTGCTTTCTTT.

This clonotype was counted at least ten times. The chain has TRBV5-6 and TRBJ1-5, with 7 bases matching TRBD1. The CDR3 has 16 amino acids. V lost 1 base, J lost 2 bases, and 6 bases stayed unmatched. CDR1 is SGHDT, CDR2 YYEEEE, per germline. The CDR3 is CASSLSTGAGNQPQHF. The CDR3 DNA follows: TGTGCCAGCAGCTTGTCTACAGGGGCTGGCAATCAGCCCCAGCATTTT.

This CDR3 reads CASSSRTGAHYGYTF. CDR3 in DNA: TGTGCCAGCAGTTCCCGGACAGGGGCGCACTATGGCTACACCTTC. J is TRBJ1-2 and V is TRBV6-5; TRBD1 aligns across 9 bases. Losses at the gene ends were 4 bases for V and 3 bases for J; bases not matched to a gene: 6. Germline-derived CDR1 and CDR2 are MNHEY and SVGAGI. The CDR3 runs to 15 residues.

The chain couples TRBV5-1 to TRBJ2-7; 12 positions match TRBD1. CDR1 is SGHRS, CDR2 YFSETQ, per germline. The CDR3 length is 15 residues. The junction had 7 bases not matched to a gene; V was cut back by 4 bases and J by 5 bases. The CDR3 region is CASSRLGQGAHEQYF. The CDR3 nucleotides read TGCGCCAGCAGCAGACTGGGACAGGGGGCACACGAGCAGTACTTC. The entire variable domain, with the rest obtained from reference TRBV5-1 and TRBJ2-7, is as follows: KAGVTQTPRYLIKTRGQQVTLSCSPISGHRSVSWYQQTPGQGLQFLFEYFSETQRNKGNFPGRFSGRQFSNSRSEMNVSTLELGDSALYLCASSRLGQGAHEQYFGPGTRLTVT.

This clonotype has just a few counts. V gene TRBV18 combines with J gene TRBJ2-7; unclear D gene. This CDR3 has 13 residues. Germline V lookup: CDR1 KGHSH, CDR2 LQKENI. V lost 8 bases and J 6 bases, leaving 17 bases between the germline ends. The CDR3 region has the DNA TGTGCCAGCCTGGCATCCCAAGACTTCGAGCAGTACTTC. It specifies CASLASQDFEQYF.

This clonotype was detected a few times. V and J are TRBV2 and TRBJ2-1, with TRBD1 matching over 9 bases. The CDR3 consists of 17 residues. CDR1 SNHLY and CDR2 FYNNEI come from the germline V gene. The V gene end was trimmed by 3 bases and the J gene end by 0 bases; junction bases not matched to a gene: 6. The CDR3 DNA follows: TGTGCCAGCAGTGACCCGGGACAGGGTGTCTCCTACAATGAGCAGTTCTTC. It codes for CASSDPGQGVSYNEQFF.

This clonotype came up a few times. V usage is TRBV10-2 and J usage is TRBJ2-3; D not resolved. The V end lost 5 bases, the J end lost 2 bases, and 14 bases lay between the germline ends. From germline, CDR1 is WSHSY and CDR2 SAAADI. This CDR3 is built from 15 residues. CDR3: CASSLLSPDTDTQYF. As DNA, the CDR3 is TGCGCCAGCAGTCTCCTCTCCCCCGACACAGATACGCAGTATTTT.

This clonotype was counted between two and nine times. J is TRBJ2-1 and V is TRBV20-1; TRBD2 matches at 16 bases. The CDR3 spans 17 residues. Germline V gene lookup returns CDR1 DFQATT and CDR2 SNEGSKA (reference sequence). J lost 7 bases, V lost 6 bases, and 12 bases had no gene match. The CDR3 DNA reads TGCAGTGCAAACGACCCGGGACTAGCGGGGGGGTGGAATGAGCAGTTCTTC. Translating gives CSANDPGLAGGWNEQFF.

There are a few counts of this clonotype. CDR3 residues: CASSYSDRSYGYTF. The CDR3 bases are TGTGCCAGCAGTTACTCAGACAGAAGCTATGGCTACACCTTC. The chain couples TRBV6-6 to TRBJ1-2; maybe TRBD1 (5 bases). The ends were cut back, 0 bases at V and 4 bases at J, with 9 bases in the middle. The V gene's germline CDR1 is MNHNY and CDR2 SVGAGI (reference sequence). The CDR3 runs 14 residues.

The chain links TRBV5-1 to TRBJ2-3, with 10 positions matching TRBD2. There are 14 residues in the CDR3. V shed 3 bases and J 4 bases; nucleotides not matched to a gene: 2. Germline V CDR1 and CDR2: SGHRS, YFSETQ. Here the CDR3 DNA reads TGCGCCAGCAGCTATGGGACTAGCGCAGATACGCAGTATTTT. It codes for CASSYGTSADTQYF.

The genes are TRBV24-1 and TRBJ2-7, with D possibly matching TRBD1 (5 bases). The CDR3 is 17 amino acids. V lost 4 bases to trimming and J lost 3 bases, with 21 bases between them. Germline CDR1 and CDR2: KGHDR and SFDVKD. CDR3 nucleotide sequence: TGTGCCACCAGTGACTCCTCCCGACAGCATGTATACTACGAGCAGTACTTC. Translating it yields CATSDSSRQHVYYEQYF.

In regard to this clonotype: Since the CDR3 does not end with the conserved phenylalanine or tryptophan, this likely comes from a read error. The chain carries TRBV18 and TRBJ2-7; D gene ambiguous. V lost 2 bases and J lost 3, with 8 bases in between. This CDR3 contains 13 residues. CDR1 and CDR2 from the germline V gene are KGHSH and LQKENI. The CDR3 loop is CASSPEYSYEQYL. Here the CDR3 DNA reads TGTGCCAGCTCACCAGAGTACAGCTACGAGCAGTACCTC.

This clonotype has at least ten counts. V and J are TRBV5-1 and TRBJ2-2; 7 bases are shared with TRBD1. CDR3 size: 14 residues. Germline lookup yields CDR1 SGHRS and CDR2 YFSETQ. Unmatched junction bases numbered 3, after V lost 5 bases and J lost 2 bases. The CDR3 region has the DNA TGCGCCAGCAGGACAGGGTATAACACCGGGGAGCTGTTTTTT. Translating it yields CASRTGYNTGELFF.

This rearrangement joins TRBV12-2 to TRBJ2-7; the table's D call TRBD1 went unverified against the DNA. TRBV12-2 is designated a pseudogene. CDR3 length: 15 residues. The CDR3, as DNA: TGTGCAAGTCGCGACCGGGACAGTAGTTCCTACGAGCAGTACTTC. This codes for CASRDRDSSSYEQYF.

This chain links TRBV6-4 with TRBJ2-6; D unclear. Germline V CDR1 and CDR2: MRHNA, SNTAGT. The CDR3 has 15 amino acids. The germline V and J ends were trimmed by 3 bases and 4 bases, with 10 bases remaining between them. The CDR3 DNA is TGTGCCAGCAGTGAAACTCCTGCAGGGGCCAACGTCCTGACTTTC. This codes for CASSETPAGANVLTF.

This clonotype was recorded at least ten times. This chain connects TRBV7-6 to TRBJ2-1; 7 positions agree with TRBD2. Trimming cost V 5 bases and J 0 bases; bases outside gene matches: 4. The CDR3 is 15 amino acids. Germline values: CDR1 SGHVS, CDR2 FNYEAQ. DNA for the CDR3: TGTGCCAGCAGCGCCGGGGGGAGCTCCTACAATGAGCAGTTCTTC. It specifies CASSAGGSSYNEQFF.

This clonotype was recorded a few times. The CDR3, as DNA: TGTGCCAGCAGCCCAAAGGTGGGAGGGGCAGATACGCAGTATTTT. It is translated as CASSPKVGGADTQYF. The gene calls are TRBV7-2 and TRBJ2-3, with 7 bases matching TRBD2. The V gene end was trimmed by 5 bases and the J gene end by 4 bases; junction bases not matched to a gene: 9. Germline V gives CDR1 SGHTA, CDR2 FQGNSA. The CDR3 covers 15 residues.

The V gene is TRBV7-2, the J gene TRBJ2-6, with D possibly TRBD2 on 5 matching bases. Per germline, CDR1 SGHTA and CDR2 FQGNSA. The CDR3 is made up of 16 amino acids. V shed 5 bases and J shed 1 base, with 12 bases lying between them. The CDR3: CASSASPGSGANVLTF. In DNA, the CDR3 is TGTGCCAGCAGCGCTAGCCCGGGTTCTGGGGCCAACGTCCTGACTTTC.

This clonotype was found a few times. The chain links TRBV20-1 to TRBJ2-3; possibly TRBD2 for D (5 bases). The V end lost 1 base, the J end lost 0 bases, and 14 bases lay between the germline ends. This CDR3 contains 16 residues. Per the germline V gene, CDR1 is DFQATT and CDR2 is SNEGSKA (reference sequence). The DNA of the CDR3 is TGCAGTGCTAGAGGTGCAGGCGGGCCTAGCACAGATACGCAGTATTTT. Its translation: CSARGAGGPSTDTQYF.

This clonotype was seen repeatedly, ten times or more. The V and J genes are TRBV7-2 and TRBJ2-5, with 11 bases matching TRBD2. Germline CDR1 is SGHTA and CDR2 is FQGNSA. This CDR3 spans 18 amino acids. J was trimmed by 0 bases and V by 2 bases; bases with no gene match: 8. In DNA, the CDR3 is TGTGCCAGCAGCTTAAGCCTAGCGGGGGGCCTGTACCAAGAGACCCAGTACTTC. Translation: CASSLSLAGGLYQETQYF.

The sample holds a few counts of this clonotype. This chain uses TRBV5-4 with TRBJ2-4, with D hard to call. V dropped 8 bases and J dropped 6 bases, with 15 bases sitting between them. The germline V gene has CDR1 SGHNT and CDR2 YYREEE (reference sequence). The CDR3 extends over 13 amino acids. The CDR3 loop is CARPLGPGNIQYF. DNA for the CDR3: TGTGCCAGGCCCCTTGGGCCCGGAAACATTCAGTACTTC.

The chain couples TRBV19 to TRBJ2-3, with 10 bases lining up with TRBD2. With 5 bases clipped from V and 1 base from J, the junction kept 9 bases outside the gene matches. This CDR3 has 17 amino acids. The germline CDR1 and CDR2 sequences are LNHDA and SQIVND (reference sequence). CDR3 in DNA: TGTGCCAGTAGTCTTCAAAACGGACTAGCGGGCACAGATACGCAGTATTTT. As protein: CASSLQNGLAGTDTQYF.

This chain uses TRBV7-8 with TRBJ2-1; 7 positions agree with TRBD1. Germline V gene lookup returns CDR1 SGHVS and CDR2 FQNEAQ. The CDR3 totals 15 residues. V gave up 4 bases and J gave up 1 base; unmatched junction bases: 4. The CDR3 sequence: CASSSGTASYNEQFF. The CDR3 DNA sequence: TGTGCCAGCAGCTCCGGGACAGCTTCCTACAATGAGCAGTTCTTC.